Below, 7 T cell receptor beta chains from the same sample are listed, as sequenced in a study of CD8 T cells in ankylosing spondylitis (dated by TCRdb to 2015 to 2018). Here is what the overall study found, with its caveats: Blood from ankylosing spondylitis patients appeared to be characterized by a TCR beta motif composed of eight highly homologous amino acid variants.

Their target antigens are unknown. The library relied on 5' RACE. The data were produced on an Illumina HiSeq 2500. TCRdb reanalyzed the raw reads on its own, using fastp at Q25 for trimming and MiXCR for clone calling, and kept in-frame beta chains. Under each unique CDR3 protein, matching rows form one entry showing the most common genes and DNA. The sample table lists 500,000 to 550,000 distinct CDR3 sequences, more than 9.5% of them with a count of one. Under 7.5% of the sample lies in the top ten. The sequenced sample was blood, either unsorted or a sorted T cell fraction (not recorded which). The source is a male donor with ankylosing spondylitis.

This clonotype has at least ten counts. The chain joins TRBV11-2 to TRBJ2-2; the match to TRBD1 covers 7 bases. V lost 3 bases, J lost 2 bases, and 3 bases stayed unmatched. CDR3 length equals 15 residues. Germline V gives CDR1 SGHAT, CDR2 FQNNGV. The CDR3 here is CASSLQGVNTGELFF. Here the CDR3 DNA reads TGTGCCAGCAGCTTGCAGGGGGTAAACACCGGGGAGCTGTTTTTT.

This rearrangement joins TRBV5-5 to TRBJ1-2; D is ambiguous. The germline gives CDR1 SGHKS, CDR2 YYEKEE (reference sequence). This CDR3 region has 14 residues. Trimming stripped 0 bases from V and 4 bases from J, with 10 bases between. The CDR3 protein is CASSLGLEVYGYTF. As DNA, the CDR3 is TGTGCCAGCAGCTTGGGTCTAGAGGTCTATGGCTACACCTTC.

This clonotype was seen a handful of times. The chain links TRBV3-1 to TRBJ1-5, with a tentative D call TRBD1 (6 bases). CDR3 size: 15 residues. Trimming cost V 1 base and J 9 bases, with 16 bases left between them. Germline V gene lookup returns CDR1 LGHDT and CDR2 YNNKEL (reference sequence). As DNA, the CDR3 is TGTGCCAGCAGCCAAGCATGGGGGCCCCTATCGCCCCAGCATTTT. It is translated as CASSQAWGPLSPQHF. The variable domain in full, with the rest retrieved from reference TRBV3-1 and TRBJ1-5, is DTAVSQTPKYLVTQMGNDKSIKCEQNLGHDTMYWYKQDSKKFLKIMFSYNNKELIINETVPNRFSPKSPDKAHLNLHINSLELGDSAVYFCASSQAWGPLSPQHFGDGTRLSIL.

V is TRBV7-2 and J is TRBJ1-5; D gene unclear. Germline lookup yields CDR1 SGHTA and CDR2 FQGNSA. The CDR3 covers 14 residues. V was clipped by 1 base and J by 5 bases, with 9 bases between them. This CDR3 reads CASSLEAVDQPQHF. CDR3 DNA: TGTGCCAGCAGCTTAGAGGCGGTAGATCAGCCCCAGCATTTT.

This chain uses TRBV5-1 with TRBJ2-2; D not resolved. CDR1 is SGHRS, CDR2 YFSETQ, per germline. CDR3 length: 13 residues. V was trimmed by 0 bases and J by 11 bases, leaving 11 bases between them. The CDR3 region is CASSLGQVSELFF. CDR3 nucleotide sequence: TGCGCCAGCAGCTTGGGGCAGGTCTCTGAGCTGTTTTTT.

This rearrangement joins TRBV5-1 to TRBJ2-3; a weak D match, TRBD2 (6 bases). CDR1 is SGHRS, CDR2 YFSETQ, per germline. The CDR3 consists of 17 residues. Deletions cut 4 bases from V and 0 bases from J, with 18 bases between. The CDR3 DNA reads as TGCGCCAGCAGCCGACTATCGAGCGGAGGGAGCACAGATACGCAGTATTTT. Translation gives CASSRLSSGGSTDTQYF.

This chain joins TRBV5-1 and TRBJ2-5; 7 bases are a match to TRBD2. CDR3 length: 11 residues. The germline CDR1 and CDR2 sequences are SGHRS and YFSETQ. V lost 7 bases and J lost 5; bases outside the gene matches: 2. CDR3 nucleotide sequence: TGCGCCAGCCCGCGGGGGGAGACCCAGTACTTC. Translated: CASPRGETQYF.